The clone carrying this TCR beta chain occurred many times. Its antigen is not identified. PCR was performed a second time for about 6 to 12 cycles using a sample-barcoded 5' primer and a J-beta primer mix. TCRdb analysed the 5' RACE reads with MiXCR anew, one entry per CDR3 protein. Of some 1.7 million distinct CDR3 sequences in the sample, 28% were seen once. J lost 6 bases, V lost 5 bases, and 7 bases had no gene match. The CDR3 contains 14 residues. Looked up from germline, CDR1 is SQVTM and CDR2 is ANQGSEA. The data originate from a study of blood T cells in healthy people across ages. Study-level points and caveats: Roughly linear age-related decline in beta diversity appeared, significant by age about 40. Strong correlation linked observed beta diversity and percent naive T cells.

Every donor gave approximately 10 milliliters of peripheral blood. Total RNA extracted from each sample amounted to at least 6 micrograms. The source material was blood. This clonotype was obtained from a woman in her twenties or thirties in good health. The chain combines TRBV29-1 with TRBJ2-3; TRBD2 matches 11 bases. The CDR3 coding sequence is TGCAGCGTTCGAACTAGCGGGAGTAGCGATACGCAGTATTTT. The encoded protein is CSVRTSGSSDTQYF.